These 26 T cell receptor beta chains originate from one sample sequenced in a study of T cells in Graves' hyperthyroidism and ophthalmopathy. The CDR3 regions of TCR beta were amplified from RNA transcripts. The primer set for the first-round RT-PCR of the TCR CDR3 was HTBI. One entry per CDR3 protein, called by TCRdb with MiXCR from the multiplex PCR reads. The profile shows approximately 570,000 distinct CDR3 sequences, nearly 20% of them singletons. Sequenced sample: blood. All receptors come from a man in his forties with Graves' ophthalmopathy.

This clonotype was observed a few times. CDR3 coding DNA: TGTGCCAGCGCCGACAGGGGGGGCACCGGGGAGCTGTTTTTT. As protein: CASADRGGTGELFF. The chain joins TRBV2 to TRBJ2-2; 9 bases are a match to TRBD1. V was pared by 8 bases and J by 4 bases, with 5 bases of the junction left unmatched. The CDR3 length is 14 residues. Germline V gene sequence: CDR1 SNHLY, CDR2 FYNNEI. The full variable domain, its missing parts supplied by reference TRBV2 and TRBJ2-2, is EPEVTQTPSHQVTQMGQEVILRCVPISNHLYFYWYRQILGQKVEFLVSFYNNEISEKSEIFDDQFSVERPDGSNFTLKIRSTKLEDSAMYFCASADRGGTGELFFGEGSRLTVL.

This clonotype occurred a few times. The V call is TRBV5-1, the J call TRBJ2-3; a weak D match, TRBD1 (5 bases). Germline CDR1 reads SGHRS; CDR2 reads YFSETQ. V dropped 4 bases and J dropped 0 bases, with 15 bases sitting between them. This CDR3 contains 16 residues. The CDR3 reads CASSPDDSASTDTQYF. CDR3 coding DNA: TGCGCCAGCAGCCCGGATGACAGTGCTAGCACAGATACGCAGTATTTT. Filled out from reference TRBV5-1 and TRBJ2-3, the complete variable domain reads KAGVTQTPRYLIKTRGQQVTLSCSPISGHRSVSWYQQTPGQGLQFLFEYFSETQRNKGNFPGRFSGRQFSNSRSEMNVSTLELGDSALYLCASSPDDSASTDTQYFGPGTRLTVL.

The rearrangement links TRBV4-2 to TRBJ2-1; D not certain. The germline V gene encodes CDR1 LGHNA and CDR2 YNFKEQ. The CDR3 extends over 14 amino acids. The V end lost 0 bases, the J end lost 7 bases, and 10 bases lay between the germline ends. The CDR3 sequence: CASSQEGKENEQFF. The DNA of the CDR3 is TGTGCCAGCAGCCAAGAGGGCAAGGAGAATGAGCAGTTCTTC.

The CDR3 spells CASSPRDSPLHF. Here the CDR3 DNA reads TGTGCCAGCAGCCCACGAGATTCACCCCTCCACTTT. V is TRBV12-3 or TRBV12-4 and J is TRBJ1-6; D gene unclear. V was pared by 6 bases and J by 8 bases, with 8 bases between. This CDR3 has 12 residues.

On this clonotype itself: A read error may explain this, as a much larger clone is one base away. V usage is TRBV7-8 and J usage is TRBJ2-5; D perhaps matches TRBD1 (6 bases). This CDR3 comprises 13 residues. Germline lookup yields CDR1 SGHVS and CDR2 FQNEAQ. This CDR3 is CASILQGPETQYF. In DNA form, the CDR3 reads TGTGCCAGCATCTTACAGGGTCCCGAGACCCAGTACTTC.

The rearrangement joins TRBV7-3 to TRBJ1-6, with D perhaps matching TRBD1 (5 bases). V lost 5 bases and J lost 8, with 10 bases in between. Germline assignment: CDR1 SGHTA and CDR2 FQGTGA. This CDR3 region has 13 residues. CDR3 nucleotide sequence: TGTGCCAGCAGCGGCGGGGGTTATTCACCCCTCCACTTT. As protein: CASSGGGYSPLHF.

In this sample, this clonotype turned up many times. The chain has TRBV6-2 or TRBV6-3 and TRBJ2-1; D is possibly TRBD2 (6 bases). Trimming pared 4 bases from V and 12 bases from J, leaving 13 bases between. The CDR3 has 12 residues. Germline loops: CDR1 MNHEY, CDR2 SVGEGT. The CDR3: CASSSTGTSQFF. In nucleotides, the CDR3 is TGTGCCAGCAGTTCCACCGGGACTTCGCAGTTCTTC.

This clonotype has a handful of counts. V and J are TRBV9 and TRBJ2-1; D gene uncertain. V lost 4 bases and J 10 bases, leaving 18 bases between the germline ends. The CDR3 is 14 amino acids. Germline V gene sequence: CDR1 SGDLS, CDR2 YYNGEE. Here the CDR3 DNA reads TGTGCCAGCAGCCGTGGGTCTCCGGATAACGAGCAGTTCTTC. The encoded protein is CASSRGSPDNEQFF. The full variable domain, completed using reference TRBV9 and TRBJ2-1, is DSGVTQTPKHLITATGQRVTLRCSPRSGDLSVYWYQQSLDQGLQFLIQYYNGEERAKGNILERFSAQQFPDLHSELNLSSLELGDSALYFCASSRGSPDNEQFFGPGTRLTVL.

Regarding this clonotype: The junction differs from germline at one of its ends, possibly a read error. The V gene is TRBV6-1, the J gene TRBJ2-2, with 8 bases that match TRBD1. The CDR3 is 15 amino acids. Germline V CDR1 and CDR2: MNHNS, SASEGT. This CDR3 reads CASREGQGGDGELFF. In nucleotides, the CDR3 is TGTGCCAGCAGGGAAGGACAGGGAGGCGACGGGGAGCTGTTTTTT.

This chain connects TRBV12-3 or TRBV12-4 to TRBJ1-5; D is undetermined. The V end lost 3 bases, the J end lost 8 bases, and 8 bases lay between the germline ends. CDR3 length: 12 residues. In DNA, the CDR3 is TGTGCCAGCAGTTTCAAGTGGGAGCCCCAGCATTTT. It specifies CASSFKWEPQHF.

This clonotype was counted only a few times. V and J are TRBV7-9 and TRBJ1-1, with D maybe TRBD1 (6 bases). CDR1 is SEHNR, CDR2 FQNEAQ, per germline (reference sequence). CDR3 length: 17 amino acids. V was cut by 2 bases and J by 0 bases, with 16 bases left in between. The CDR3: CASSLRRGAWMNTEAFF. The CDR3 DNA is TGTGCCAGCAGCTTACGACGGGGGGCTTGGATGAACACTGAAGCTTTCTTT.

This clonotype was seen many times. The rearrangement links TRBV18 to TRBJ1-2; D is unclear. This CDR3 has 13 amino acids. V shed 2 bases and J shed 8 bases, with 12 bases lying between them. CDR1 and CDR2 (germline): KGHSH, LQKENI. Here the CDR3 reads CASSPGPLEGYTF. The CDR3 bases are TGTGCCAGCTCACCAGGACCCTTGGAGGGCTACACCTTC.

This clonotype showed up just a few times. The rearrangement joins TRBV12-5 to TRBJ2-4, with D unresolved. This CDR3 region has 20 residues. V lost 1 base and J 0 bases, leaving 22 bases between the germline ends. CDR1 and CDR2 from the germline V gene are LGHNT and FRNRAP. The CDR3 sequence: CASGLDLGGSGTLAKNIQYF. DNA for the CDR3: TGTGCTAGTGGTTTGGACTTGGGTGGATCAGGAACGCTAGCCAAAAACATTCAGTACTTC.

The CDR3 DNA sequence: TGCGCCAGCAGATCGGGGGGGCAGAGCAATCAGCCCCAGCATTTT. It encodes CASRSGGQSNQPQHF. The chain combines TRBV10-2 with TRBJ1-5; a possible D gene is TRBD1 (6 bases). This CDR3 contains 15 residues. Trimming cost V 6 bases and J 1 base, with 13 bases left between them. Looked up from germline, CDR1 is WSHSY and CDR2 is SAAADI.

The rearrangement links TRBV7-9 to TRBJ1-5, with TRBD1 matching 8 bases. The CDR3 runs 15 residues. Germline CDR1 reads SEHNR; CDR2 reads FQNEAQ (reference sequence). Unmatched junction bases numbered 4, after V lost 6 bases and J lost 0 bases. DNA for the CDR3: TGTGCCAGCAGGGAGACAGGGGATAGCAATCAGCCCCAGCATTTT. It specifies CASRETGDSNQPQHF.

There are a few counts of this clonotype. The V gene is TRBV7-6, the J gene TRBJ2-3; possible D gene TRBD1, 6 bases. The CDR3 runs 16 residues. Trimming stripped 2 bases from V and 2 bases from J, with 14 bases between. Looked up from germline, CDR1 is SGHVS and CDR2 is FNYEAQ. This CDR3 is CASSLSTDSTTDTQYF. DNA of the CDR3: TGTGCCAGCAGCTTATCTACGGACAGTACCACAGATACGCAGTATTTT.

The chain combines TRBV7-9 with TRBJ1-3; D gene ambiguous. CDR3 size: 14 residues. V lost 5 bases and J lost 3, with 11 bases in between. CDR1 and CDR2 from the germline V gene are SEHNR and FQNEAQ (reference sequence). CDR3 sequence (DNA): TGTGCCAGCAGCCGAACGAGCTTTGGAAACACCATATATTTT. It specifies CASSRTSFGNTIYF. The entire variable domain, with the rest obtained from reference TRBV7-9 and TRBJ1-3, is as follows: DTGVSQNPRHKITKRGQNVTFRCDPISEHNRLYWYRQTLGQGPEFLTYFQNEAQLEKSRLLSDRFSAERPKGSFSTLEIQRTEQGDSAMYLCASSRTSFGNTIYFGEGSWLTVV.

The rearrangement links TRBV11-2 to TRBJ2-7; 10 bases match TRBD1. Looked up from germline, CDR1 is SGHAT and CDR2 is FQNNGV. Losses at the gene ends were 5 bases for V and 5 bases for J; bases not matched to a gene: 6. This CDR3 comprises 14 residues. CDR3 in amino acids: CASSVGQGPHEQYF. The CDR3 nucleotides read TGTGCCAGCAGCGTGGGACAGGGGCCCCACGAGCAGTACTTC.

At least ten counts were recorded for this clonotype. The J gene is TRBJ1-5, the V gene TRBV28; the D gene is possibly TRBD1 (6 bases). Germline V CDR1 and CDR2: MDHEN, SYDVKM. V lost 4 bases and J lost 7, with 17 bases in between. The CDR3 runs to 15 residues. CDR3 amino acids: CASSSPTGPQQPQHF. The CDR3 bases are TGTGCCAGCAGTTCACCGACAGGACCTCAGCAGCCCCAGCATTTT.

The sample holds a few counts of this clonotype. The chain recombines TRBV12-5 with TRBJ1-5, with 7 positions matching TRBD1. V was clipped by 6 bases and J by 1 base; unmatched bases: 3. CDR1 LGHNT and CDR2 FRNRAP come from the germline V gene. The CDR3 spans 14 residues. CDR3 nucleotide sequence: TGTGCTAGTGGGACAGGGATAAGCAATCAGCCCCAGCATTTT. This translates into CASGTGISNQPQHF.

This clonotype has a handful of counts. The rearrangement joins TRBV13 to TRBJ2-2; maybe TRBD1 (6 bases). Germline V CDR1 and CDR2: PRHDT, FYEKMQ (reference sequence). V lost 4 bases and J 7 bases, leaving 16 bases between the germline ends. This CDR3 is built from 15 residues. CDR3 nucleotide sequence: TGTGCCAGCAGCTCCCGGGACGTACAGGGCGGGGAGCTGTTTTTT. As protein: CASSSRDVQGGELFF.

V usage is TRBV30 and J usage is TRBJ1-5, with D possibly matching TRBD1 (6 bases). Germline CDR1 GTSNPN, CDR2 SVGIG (reference sequence). Trimming took off 3 bases at V and 6 bases at J, with 18 bases between the two ends. This CDR3 has 15 amino acids. The CDR3 loop is CAWSVSRQAGQPQHF. In DNA form, the CDR3 reads TGTGCCTGGAGCGTTTCGAGACAGGCGGGTCAGCCCCAGCATTTT.

The chain uses TRBV27 and TRBJ1-1, with D perhaps matching TRBD1 (5 bases). The V gene's germline CDR1 is MNHEY and CDR2 SMNVEV (reference sequence). Trimming pared 4 bases from V and 5 bases from J, leaving 17 bases between. This CDR3 is built from 15 residues. DNA for the CDR3: TGTGCCAGCAGTTACCAGCCGGGGGGTGGAACTGAAGCTTTCTTT. Its protein product is CASSYQPGGGTEAFF.

This clonotype has a handful of counts. With a much larger clone just one base away, this may be a read error. The rearrangement joins TRBV7-2 to TRBJ2-3, with a weak D call TRBD2 (6 bases). The germline V and J ends were trimmed by 1 base and 5 bases, with 10 bases remaining between them. The CDR3 runs to 14 residues. CDR1 and CDR2 (germline): SGHTA, FQGNSA. CDR3 sequence (DNA): TGTGCCAGCAGCTTAGTGCTAGCGAGAGATACGCAGTATTTT. This encodes CASSLVLARDTQYF.

V gene TRBV5-1 combines with J gene TRBJ1-4; weak D call: TRBD1 (6 bases). Trimming removed 4 bases at V and 7 bases at J, with 14 bases between. The CDR3 spans 14 residues. Germline CDR1 reads SGHRS; CDR2 reads YFSETQ. The CDR3 here is CASSGTGNGEKLFF. The CDR3 bases are TGCGCCAGCAGCGGTACAGGGAATGGTGAAAAACTGTTTTTT.

This chain uses TRBV11-1 with TRBJ2-3; D call uncertain. The V end lost 1 base, the J end lost 2 bases, and 13 bases lay between the germline ends. Germline loops: CDR1 SGHAT, CDR2 FQDESV (reference sequence). The CDR3 contains 16 residues. The CDR3 spells CASSLGLAINTDTQYF. The DNA of the CDR3 is TGTGCCAGCAGCTTAGGTCTGGCGATCAACACAGATACGCAGTATTTT.